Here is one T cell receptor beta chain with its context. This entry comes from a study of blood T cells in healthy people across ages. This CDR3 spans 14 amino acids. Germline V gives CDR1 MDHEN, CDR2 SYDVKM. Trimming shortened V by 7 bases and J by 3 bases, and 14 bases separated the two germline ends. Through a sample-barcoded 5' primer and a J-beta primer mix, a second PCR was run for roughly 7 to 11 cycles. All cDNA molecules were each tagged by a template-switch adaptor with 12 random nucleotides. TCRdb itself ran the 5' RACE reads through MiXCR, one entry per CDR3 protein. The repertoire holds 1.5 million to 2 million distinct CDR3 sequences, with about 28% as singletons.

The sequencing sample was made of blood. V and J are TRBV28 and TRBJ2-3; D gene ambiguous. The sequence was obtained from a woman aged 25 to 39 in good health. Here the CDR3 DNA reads TGTGCCAGCACCCCGATCCCTAGGACAGATACGCAGTATTTT. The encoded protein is CASTPIPRTDTQYF.